This T cell receptor beta chain was observed in a study of naive and memory T cell subsets. Findings and limits, study-wide: Naive repertoires, especially CD8, held a few larger clonotypes, possibly memory cells re-expressing CD45RA.

The beta constant-region primer was an equimolar mix of two oligonucleotides covering TRBC1 and TRBC2. Nested alpha and beta constant-region primers with the SP2 primer drove four PCR rounds on ligated cDNA. TCRdb reprocessed the UMI-ligation and nested PCR reads via MiXCR and lists one record per CDR3 protein. The table lists over 100,000 distinct CDR3 sequences, approximately 15% of them singletons. The table lists this clonotype with many counts. Its target is unknown. From the second PCR step, alpha and beta chains were amplified apart. The sample taken for sequencing was naive CD8+ T cells from blood. The clonotype originates from a human donor in good health.

The CDR3 DNA reads TGTGCCAGCAGTGTCCCGGAAATAGAGATCGTCTGTGACGAGCAGTACTTC. This encodes CASSVPEIEIVCDEQYF. The rearrangement uses TRBV27 and TRBJ2-7; D is unresolved. This CDR3 spans 17 amino acids. Trimming removed 5 bases at V and 5 bases at J, with 25 bases between. The germline CDR1 and CDR2 sequences are MNHEY and SMNVEV (reference sequence).